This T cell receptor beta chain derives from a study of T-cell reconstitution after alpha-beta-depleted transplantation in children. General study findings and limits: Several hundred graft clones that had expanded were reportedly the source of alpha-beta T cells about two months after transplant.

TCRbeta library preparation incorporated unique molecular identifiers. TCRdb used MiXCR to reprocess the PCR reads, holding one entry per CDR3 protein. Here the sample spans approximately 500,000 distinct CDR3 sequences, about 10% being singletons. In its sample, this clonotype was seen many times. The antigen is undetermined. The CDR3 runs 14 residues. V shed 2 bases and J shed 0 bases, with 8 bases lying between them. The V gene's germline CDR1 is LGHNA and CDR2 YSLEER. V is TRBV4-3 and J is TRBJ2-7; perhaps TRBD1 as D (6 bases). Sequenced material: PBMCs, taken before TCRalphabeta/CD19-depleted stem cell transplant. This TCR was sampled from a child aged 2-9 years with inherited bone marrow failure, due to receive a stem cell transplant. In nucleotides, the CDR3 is TGCGCCAGCAGCCAATGGACAGACTCCTACGAGCAGTACTTC. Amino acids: CASSQWTDSYEQYF.